This TCR beta chain was profiled in a study of early T cells in non-severe SARS-CoV-2 infection. Across the study: From unsorted whole blood, bulk RNA was sequenced, and the chains remained unpaired.

The library protocol tagged individual cDNA molecules with unique molecular identifiers. TCRdb passed the 5' RACE reads through MiXCR, listing each CDR3 protein once. The data show 80,000 or so distinct CDR3 sequences, 11% seen once. Germline CDR1 MNHEY, CDR2 SVGEGT. The CDR3 runs 15 residues. Trimming took 2 bases from V and 0 from J, leaving 10 bases between them. The sample holds a few counts of this clonotype. Its target is unknown. Findings and limits, study-wide: The matching step, a VDJdb search, favored anti-spike CD8 responses and missed private and CD4 specificities.

The source was whole blood, collected at baseline. This chain links TRBV6-2 or TRBV6-3 with TRBJ1-1; the D gene is possibly TRBD1 (5 bases). This sequence was found in an adult who was a healthcare worker with PCR-confirmed SARS-CoV-2 infection or an uninfected control (not recorded which). CDR3 loop: CASSYPRAMNTEAFF. CDR3 nucleotides: TGTGCCAGCAGTTACCCCAGGGCAATGAACACTGAAGCTTTCTTT.